Each of the 17 T cell receptor beta chains below was sequenced from the same sample in a study of beta chain features in type 1 diabetes. Expressed TCRB transcripts were sequenced because the isolated RNA had all been reverse transcribed beforehand. The protocol was immunoSEQ multiplex PCR, while the TCRdb copy is restricted to in-frame clones and leaves out a portion. The data show 900,000 or so clones, about a sixth seen once. Material for sequencing was naive CD4+ T cells from blood. The receptor set was obtained from a woman younger than 35 in good health.

The CDR3 loop is CASSLREGGRIYTQYF. The CDR3 coding sequence is TGTGCCAGCAGTTTACGAGAGGGAGGCAGGATATATACGCAGTATTTT. V is TRBV27 and J is TRBJ2-3; possible D gene TRBD2, 6 bases. Trimming cost V 2 bases and J 7 bases, with 19 bases left between them. The length of the CDR3 is 16 residues. Germline V CDR1 and CDR2: MNHEY, SMNVEV (reference sequence).

The chain combines TRBV28 with TRBJ2-1; 7 nucleotides agree with TRBD2. Trimming at V came to 5 bases and at J to 2 bases, leaving 6 bases not matched to a gene. CDR3 length: 15 amino acids. Germline V CDR1 and CDR2: MDHEN, SYDVKM. CDR3 DNA: TGTGCCAGCAGTCGGGGCGGGGGAACCTACAATGAGCAGTTCTTC. The encoded protein is CASSRGGGTYNEQFF. The full variable domain, in which reference TRBV28 and TRBJ2-1 provide the parts outside the CDR3, is DVKVTQSSRYLVKRTGEKVFLECVQDMDHENMFWYRQDPGLGLRLIYFSYDVKMKEKGDIPEGYSVSREKKERFSLILESASTNQTSMYLCASSRGGGTYNEQFFGPGTRLTVL.

A few counts support this clone. The rearrangement links TRBV28 to TRBJ2-4; 8 bases line up with TRBD2. The CDR3 has 23 residues. Germline loops: CDR1 MDHEN, CDR2 SYDVKM. V was clipped by 3 bases and J by 1 base; unmatched bases: 26. CDR3: CASSLPVREWSGSLALAKNIQYF. The CDR3, as DNA: TGTGCCAGCAGTTTGCCCGTGCGGGAATGGAGCGGGAGTTTAGCCTTGGCCAAAAACATTCAGTACTTC.

This chain joins TRBV4-2 and TRBJ2-7; 9 positions match TRBD1. V shed 6 bases, J shed 3 bases, and the junction held 12 bases outside the gene matches. The CDR3 is 16 amino acids. The germline V gene encodes CDR1 LGHNA and CDR2 YNFKEQ. The CDR3 coding sequence is TGTGCCAGCAGAGCTTATTCGGGACAGGGCCACTACGAGCAGTACTTC. Translating gives CASRAYSGQGHYEQYF.

The table lists this clone with a few counts. The J gene is TRBJ2-1, the V gene TRBV4-3; 7 bases are shared with TRBD1. Per germline, CDR1 LGHNA and CDR2 YSLEER. This CDR3 is built from 16 residues. After removal of 1 base from V and 6 bases from J, the junction contained 9 bases not matched to a gene. Written as DNA, the CDR3 is TGCGCCAGCAGCCAAGGCTTCCGGGACAGTGGCAATGAGCAGTTCTTC. This codes for CASSQGFRDSGNEQFF.

The rearrangement links TRBV5-1 to TRBJ2-6; 7 positions match TRBD1. The CDR3 contains 18 residues. V shed 1 base, J shed 1 base, and the junction held 8 bases outside the gene matches. Germline V lookup: CDR1 SGHRS, CDR2 YFSETQ. The CDR3 loop reads CASSLYRGQYSGANVLTF. In DNA, the CDR3 is TGCGCCAGCAGCTTGTATAGGGGGCAATATTCTGGGGCCAACGTCCTGACTTTC.

The sample holds a few counts of this clone. The chain couples TRBV5-4 to TRBJ2-1; TRBD2 matches at 11 bases. Germline V CDR1 and CDR2: SGHNT, YYREEE (reference sequence). The CDR3 runs 14 residues. V was clipped by 4 bases and J by 5 bases; unmatched bases: 2. For the CDR3, the DNA is TGTGCCAGCAGCCCGGGACTAGCGGACAATGAGCAGTTCTTC. Its protein is CASSPGLADNEQFF.

The rearrangement links TRBV14 to TRBJ2-3, with TRBD1 identical over 8 bases. The trim removed 1 base at V and 8 bases at J, leaving 5 bases unmatched. Germline lookup yields CDR1 SGHDN and CDR2 FVKESK. The CDR3 is 14 residues long. CDR3 nucleotide sequence: TGTGCCAGCAGCCAAGGGACAGGGTATCCTACGCAGTATTTT. Its protein product is CASSQGTGYPTQYF.

The chain joins TRBV6-5 to TRBJ1-4, with 8 bases aligning to TRBD1. CDR3 size: 12 residues. Germline CDR1 MNHEY, CDR2 SVGAGI. J gave up 8 bases and V 8 bases, and 4 bases lay outside the gene matches. The CDR3: CASRDRREKLFF. The CDR3 DNA reads TGTGCCAGCCGGGACAGGAGAGAAAAACTGTTTTTT.

This clone was seen a single time. V usage is TRBV15 and J usage is TRBJ2-7, with TRBD2 matching over 7 bases. The CDR3 spans 13 residues. The germline V gene has CDR1 LNHNV and CDR2 YYDKDF (reference sequence). Germline trimming cut 0 bases from V and 6 bases from J; bases unmatched to any gene: 2. The CDR3 sequence is CATSRDTGGEQYF. CDR3 coding DNA: TGTGCCACCAGCAGAGATACGGGGGGCGAGCAGTACTTC.

J is TRBJ2-7 and V is TRBV6-6; D gene ambiguous. Trimming took 8 bases from V and 3 from J, leaving 11 bases between them. The germline V gene has CDR1 MNHNY and CDR2 SVGAGI (reference sequence). The length of the CDR3 is 12 residues. CDR3 residues: CASSPGRYEQYF. The CDR3 nucleotides are TGTGCCAGCTCCCCGGGTCGCTACGAGCAGTACTTC.

The chain combines TRBV15 with TRBJ2-1; weak D call: TRBD2 (6 bases). Trimming took off 5 bases at V and 7 bases at J, with 12 bases between the two ends. The CDR3 length is 13 residues. CDR1 LNHNV and CDR2 YYDKDF come from the germline V gene (reference sequence). CDR3 loop: CATSGGGVNEQFF. In nucleotides, the CDR3 is TGTGCCACCAGCGGAGGAGGGGTGAATGAGCAGTTCTTC.

The V and J genes are TRBV6-5 and TRBJ2-1, with D perhaps TRBD1 (6 bases). The CDR3 runs to 13 residues. V gave up 6 bases and J gave up 9 bases, with 15 bases separating them. The germline gives CDR1 MNHEY, CDR2 SVGAGI. CDR3 sequence reads: CASRGRGMGEQFF. In DNA form, the CDR3 reads TGTGCCAGCAGAGGAAGGGGGATGGGTGAGCAGTTCTTC.

The V call is TRBV9, the J call TRBJ2-3, with D perhaps matching TRBD2 (6 bases). This CDR3 has 18 amino acids. Germline CDR1 reads SGDLS; CDR2 reads YYNGEE. V was pared by 3 bases and J by 0 bases, with 20 bases between. CDR3 in DNA: TGTGCCAGCAGCGCCTTAGGGGTGGGAGGATTTAGCACAGATACGCAGTATTTT. The encoded protein is CASSALGVGGFSTDTQYF.

The chain employs TRBV11-2 and TRBJ2-5, with TRBD2 matching 7 bases. This CDR3 region has 16 residues. V lost 0 bases and J lost 1; bases outside the gene matches: 5. From germline, CDR1 is SGHAT and CDR2 FQNNGV. CDR3 sequence: CASSLDSGGPQETQYF. CDR3 in DNA: TGTGCCAGCAGCTTAGATTCGGGAGGACCCCAAGAGACCCAGTACTTC.

This clone came up a few times. Other DNA sequences in this sample translate to the same CDR3. This chain joins TRBV20-1 and TRBJ2-7; D is uncertain. V was cut by 7 bases and J by 1 base, with 5 bases left in between. CDR3 length equals 10 residues. Germline CDR1 DFQATT, CDR2 SNEGSKA (reference sequence). Here the CDR3 DNA reads TGCAGTGTCTCATCCTACGAGCAGTACTTC. The encoded protein is CSVSSYEQYF.

This clone was observed a few times. This chain connects TRBV6-5 to TRBJ1-5, with 9 bases matching TRBD1. The V gene end was trimmed by 4 bases and the J gene end by 6 bases; junction bases not matched to a gene: 4. Germline CDR1 reads MNHEY; CDR2 reads SVGAGI. The CDR3 covers 14 residues. The CDR3 loop is CASSWDRDGQPQHF. DNA of the CDR3: TGTGCCAGCAGTTGGGACAGGGACGGTCAGCCCCAGCATTTT.